Below are 27 T cell receptor beta chains sequenced from a single sample in a study of early T cells in non-severe SARS-CoV-2 infection. TCRdb re-derived calls from the 5' RACE reads in MiXCR, one entry per CDR3 protein. Of around 80,000 distinct CDR3 sequences in the sample, 10% are singletons; the top ten hold 8% to 8.5%. The source was whole blood, collected at baseline. These receptors were taken from an adult who was a healthcare worker with PCR-confirmed SARS-CoV-2 infection or an uninfected control (not recorded which).

This clonotype was seen ten or more times. The J gene is TRBJ1-1, the V gene TRBV12-3 or TRBV12-4; D gene ambiguous. The CDR3 spans 11 residues. V lost 3 bases to trimming and J lost 4 bases, with 3 bases between them. CDR3 DNA: TGTGCCAGCAGTTTTTTCACTGAAGCTTTCTTT. Translation gives CASSFFTEAFF.

This clonotype was found a few times. The rearrangement uses TRBV5-5 and TRBJ2-7; weak D call: TRBD2 (6 bases). This CDR3 has 13 residues. Germline CDR1 and CDR2: SGHKS and YYEKEE (reference sequence). Trimming pared 6 bases from V and 7 bases from J, leaving 17 bases between. CDR3 residues: CASNSGGFGEQYF. The DNA for the CDR3 is TGTGCCAGCAACTCCGGGGGATTCGGGGAGCAGTACTTC.

The sample holds many counts of this clonotype. The gene calls are TRBV6-6 and TRBJ2-7; D possibly corresponds to TRBD1 (5 bases). V was cut by 8 bases and J by 2 bases, with 10 bases left in between. Germline V gene sequence: CDR1 MNHNY, CDR2 SVGAGI (reference sequence). There are 12 residues in the CDR3. The CDR3 DNA sequence: TGTGCCAGCGCCAGGGATACCTACGAGCAGTACTTC. Protein product: CASARDTYEQYF.

The chain uses TRBV10-3 and TRBJ2-1, with 8 bases lining up with TRBD1. The germline gives CDR1 ENHRY, CDR2 SYGVKD. The CDR3 contains 17 residues. V trimming: 2 bases; J trimming: 0 bases; junction bases outside the gene matches: 6. The CDR3 DNA reads TGTGCCATCAGTGAGGCCTGGACAGGGAGCTCCTACAATGAGCAGTTCTTC. Its protein is CAISEAWTGSSYNEQFF.

This clonotype came up many times. This rearrangement joins TRBV7-6 to TRBJ2-2; D is ambiguous. Trimming cost V 5 bases and J 5 bases, with 18 bases left between them. This CDR3 is 16 amino acids long. Germline V gives CDR1 SGHVS, CDR2 FNYEAQ. The CDR3 DNA reads TGTGCCAGCAGCCCGTCAAGATCTATCCTGACCGGGGAGCTGTTTTTT. Translated, it gives CASSPSRSILTGELFF.

This clonotype turned up a few times. This chain uses TRBV3-1 with TRBJ2-2; D gene unclear. Germline V gives CDR1 LGHDT, CDR2 YNNKEL (reference sequence). The V end was cut by 1 base, the J end by 6 bases, with 12 bases between. The CDR3 totals 15 residues. The CDR3 region has the DNA TGTGCCAGCAGCCAAGCACGTATCTTGGCCGGGGAGCTGTTTTTT. Its protein is CASSQARILAGELFF.

This clonotype has a count of ten or more. The chain links TRBV2 to TRBJ2-3, with 12 bases identical to TRBD2. This CDR3 region has 16 residues. Germline loops: CDR1 SNHLY, CDR2 FYNNEI. Losses at the gene ends were 6 bases for V and 7 bases for J; bases not matched to a gene: 11. The CDR3 nucleotides are TGTGCCAGCAGGGAAAGGCAAAGGACTAGCGGGAATACGCAGTATTTT. Its translation is CASRERQRTSGNTQYF. Supplemented by reference TRBV2 and TRBJ2-3, the full variable domain reads EPEVTQTPSHQVTQMGQEVILRCVPISNHLYFYWYRQILGQKVEFLVSFYNNEISEKSEIFDDQFSVERPDGSNFTLKIRSTKLEDSAMYFCASRERQRTSGNTQYFGPGTRLTVL.

The table lists this clonotype with many counts. This rearrangement joins TRBV23-1 to TRBJ2-5; the D gene could be TRBD1 or TRBD2 (5 bases each). TRBV23-1 is known as an ORF, though its function is uncertain. Between the trimmed V and J ends, which lost 3 bases and 5 bases, there was a span of 25 bases. The length of the CDR3 is 18 residues. In DNA, the CDR3 is TGCGCCAGCAGTCATTTCCACGACCGGGACGGGAATGTGGAGACCCAGTACTTC. Amino acids: CASSHFHDRDGNVETQYF.

This clonotype has a handful of counts. The chain combines TRBV19 with TRBJ2-1, with 8 bases aligning to TRBD2. This CDR3 has 16 amino acids. Germline CDR1 and CDR2: LNHDA and SQIVND (reference sequence). Trimming removed 1 base from V and 5 bases from J; junction bases left unmatched: 7. CDR3 DNA sequence: TGTGCCAGTAGTATAGGGGGCGGGAGGTCCCACAATGAGCAGTTCTTC. Translating it yields CASSIGGGRSHNEQFF. The full variable domain, with the rest looked up from reference TRBV19 and TRBJ2-1, is DGGITQSPKYLFRKEGQNVTLSCEQNLNHDAMYWYRQDPGQGLRLIYYSQIVNDFQKGDIAEGYSVSREKKESFPLTVTSAQKNPTAFYLCASSIGGGRSHNEQFFGPGTRLTVL.

This clonotype was picked up a small number of times. V and J are TRBV6-1 and TRBJ1-2; D unclear. V lost 8 bases, J lost 7 bases, and 20 bases lay in between. Per germline, CDR1 MNHNS and CDR2 SASEGT. This CDR3 has 14 amino acids. The CDR3 DNA is TGTGCCAGCGGCGGTGTGGAGGGAATAACTGGCTACACCTTC. Its protein product is CASGGVEGITGYTF.

This chain joins TRBV5-4 and TRBJ2-7, with 7 bases matching TRBD2. V shed 4 bases and J 5 bases; nucleotides not matched to a gene: 15. Germline-derived CDR1 and CDR2 are SGHNT and YYREEE (reference sequence). There are 16 residues in the CDR3. CDR3 bases: TGTGCCAGCAGCCGCCCGGAACAGCGGGAAAAAAACGAGCAGTACTTC. Protein product: CASSRPEQREKNEQYF. The full variable domain, rest sourced from reference TRBV5-4 and TRBJ2-7, is ETGVTQSPTHLIKTRGQQVTLRCSSQSGHNTVSWYQQALGQGPQFIFQYYREEENGRGNFPPRFSGLQFPNYSSELNVNALELDDSALYLCASSRPEQREKNEQYFGPGTRLTVT.

The table lists this clonotype with a few counts. The genes are TRBV7-8 and TRBJ2-1, with 9 bases identical to TRBD1. From germline, CDR1 is SGHVS and CDR2 FQNEAQ. The CDR3 is 13 amino acids. V lost 4 bases, J lost 13 bases, and 8 bases stayed unmatched. Here the CDR3 DNA reads TGTGCCAGCAGCTCCTATGACAGGGGGACCCAGTTCTTC. This encodes CASSSYDRGTQFF.

This clonotype was found a few times. The chain recombines TRBV6-1 with TRBJ2-3; TRBD1 matches at 8 bases. The CDR3 has 17 residues. V trimming: 4 bases; J trimming: 3 bases; junction bases outside the gene matches: 12. Germline CDR1 MNHNS, CDR2 SASEGT. The CDR3 is CASSGNRGRKGTDTQYF. The CDR3 coding sequence is TGTGCCAGCAGTGGCAACAGGGGGAGGAAAGGGACAGATACGCAGTATTTT.

At least ten counts were recorded for this clonotype. The chain carries TRBV7-2 and TRBJ2-7; D might be TRBD1 or TRBD2, each matching 5 bases. Looked up from germline, CDR1 is SGHTA and CDR2 is FQGNSA. Trimming pared 2 bases from V and 7 bases from J, leaving 6 bases between. The CDR3 has 11 residues. CDR3 residues: CASSLWGEQYF. The CDR3 DNA sequence: TGTGCCAGCAGCTTATGGGGGGAGCAGTACTTC.

Ten or more counts support this clonotype. V and J are TRBV30 and TRBJ1-5; perhaps TRBD1 as D (5 bases). The germline V gene has CDR1 GTSNPN and CDR2 SVGIG (reference sequence). Trimming removed 5 bases from V and 1 base from J, with 9 bases in between. CDR3 length: 13 residues. The CDR3 bases are TGTGCCTGGCAAGACAGCAGCAATCAGCCCCAGCATTTT. Protein sequence: CAWQDSSNQPQHF.

The sample holds a few counts of this clonotype. This chain connects TRBV5-1 to TRBJ1-6; the D is unclear. From germline, CDR1 is SGHRS and CDR2 YFSETQ. The length of the CDR3 is 17 residues. V was clipped by 0 bases and J by 0 bases, with 10 bases between them. CDR3 sequence: CASSLDTPSSYNSPLHF. The CDR3 DNA sequence: TGCGCCAGCAGCTTGGACACCCCGAGCTCCTATAATTCACCCCTCCACTTT. Complete variable domain (other parts from reference TRBV5-1 and TRBJ1-6): KAGVTQTPRYLIKTRGQQVTLSCSPISGHRSVSWYQQTPGQGLQFLFEYFSETQRNKGNFPGRFSGRQFSNSRSEMNVSTLELGDSALYLCASSLDTPSSYNSPLHFGNGTRLTVT.

This clonotype was detected only a few times. The chain is built from TRBV5-1 and TRBJ2-1, with 7 bases matching TRBD1. Germline trimming cut 3 bases from V and 10 bases from J; bases unmatched to any gene: 16. CDR1 and CDR2 (germline): SGHRS, YFSETQ. The CDR3 consists of 16 residues. The CDR3 loop is CASSSQGIQPKGEQFF. The CDR3 DNA reads as TGCGCCAGCAGCTCACAGGGGATCCAACCCAAGGGGGAGCAGTTCTTC.

In DNA form, the CDR3 reads TGTGCCAGCAGTCTACCCCGACATGCCGGGAAAGTCGAGACCCAGTACTTC. The encoded protein is CASSLPRHAGKVETQYF. The J gene is TRBJ2-5, the V gene TRBV27; tentatively, D is TRBD2 (5 bases). Germline lookup yields CDR1 MNHEY and CDR2 SMNVEV (reference sequence). This CDR3 region has 17 residues. The ends were cut back, 5 bases at V and 5 bases at J, with 24 bases in the middle.

The CDR3 DNA reads TGCAGTGCTAGAGAGACTAGCGGCCTCCTCGAGCAGTACTTC. Encoded protein: CSARETSGLLEQYF. V is TRBV20-1 and J is TRBJ2-7, with 9 bases identical to TRBD2. The trim removed 0 bases at V and 6 bases at J, leaving 6 bases unmatched. The CDR3 sequence is 14 residues long. Germline V gives CDR1 DFQATT, CDR2 SNEGSKA (reference sequence).

This clonotype was seen at least ten times. The chain uses TRBV10-3 and TRBJ1-5; 7 bases map to TRBD1. Germline V gene data show CDR1 as ENHRY and CDR2 as SYGVKD. V was clipped by 11 bases and J by 3 bases; unmatched bases: 4. The length of the CDR3 is 12 residues. CDR3 amino acids: CAAGTDNQPQHF. The CDR3 coding sequence is TGTGCCGCGGGGACAGACAATCAGCCCCAGCATTTT.

The chain has TRBV5-1 and TRBJ2-7; 8 bases map to TRBD1. Germline V lookup: CDR1 SGHRS, CDR2 YFSETQ. Germline trimming cut 1 base from V and 5 bases from J; bases unmatched to any gene: 5. The CDR3 extends over 14 amino acids. DNA of the CDR3: TGCGCCAGCAGCTTGAATGGACAGGGCCACGAGCAGTACTTC. Translation: CASSLNGQGHEQYF.

This clonotype occurred a few times. The chain joins TRBV20-1 to TRBJ2-7; no reliable D call. Trimming took 0 bases from V and 6 from J, leaving 12 bases between them. The CDR3 loop spans 13 amino acids. Looked up from germline, CDR1 is DFQATT and CDR2 is SNEGSKA (reference sequence). The CDR3 here is CSARDPPRPEQYF. Written as DNA, the CDR3 is TGCAGTGCTAGAGACCCTCCCCGCCCCGAGCAGTACTTC.

This clonotype has only a few counts. This sequence joins TRBV6-5 and TRBJ2-2; D gene unclear. The ends were cut back, 9 bases at V and 1 base at J, with 9 bases in the middle. Germline CDR1 is MNHEY and CDR2 is SVGAGI. This CDR3 is built from 13 residues. DNA for the CDR3: TGTGCCAGTAGGATTTGGAACACCGGGGAGCTGTTTTTT. This sequence encodes CASRIWNTGELFF.

CDR3 region: CSARAGPYPTYEQYF. CDR3 in DNA: TGCAGTGCTCGGGCAGGGCCCTATCCGACCTACGAGCAGTACTTC. This rearrangement joins TRBV20-1 to TRBJ2-7; perhaps TRBD1 as D (5 bases). Trimming cost V 5 bases and J 2 bases, with 19 bases left between them. This CDR3 is built from 15 residues. Germline CDR1 and CDR2: DFQATT and SNEGSKA (reference sequence).

This chain uses TRBV20-1 with TRBJ1-2; D gene unclear. Germline assignment: CDR1 DFQATT and CDR2 SNEGSKA (reference sequence). The CDR3 sequence is 13 residues long. Trimming left V 0 bases short and J 4 bases short, with 9 bases between. The CDR3 protein is CSARDRHTYGYTF. For the CDR3, the DNA is TGCAGTGCTAGAGACAGACATACCTATGGCTACACCTTC.

This clonotype has ten or more counts. The genes are TRBV20-1 and TRBJ2-7; 14 bases align to TRBD2. Trimming removed 3 bases from V and 4 bases from J; junction bases left unmatched: 8. The CDR3 has 16 residues. Germline lookup yields CDR1 DFQATT and CDR2 SNEGSKA (reference sequence). DNA for the CDR3: TGCAGTGCTAGTAGGAGGTGGACTAGCGGGAGGTACGAGCAGTACTTC. This sequence encodes CSASRRWTSGRYEQYF.

This clonotype showed up many times. The chain is built from TRBV12-3 or TRBV12-4 and TRBJ1-4, with D unresolved. The CDR3 is made up of 12 amino acids. V dropped 8 bases and J dropped 8 bases, with 12 bases sitting between them. CDR3 residues: CASRPDGEKLFF. DNA for the CDR3: TGTGCCAGCCGACCCGACGGCGAAAAACTGTTTTTT.